This T cell receptor beta chain was captured by sequencing in a study of regulatory T cells in long-lasting Graves disease. With iRepertoire HTBI primers and Arm-PCR of CDR3 regions, TCR beta libraries were built. From the multiplex PCR reads, TCRdb called clonotypes with MiXCR, one entry per CDR3 protein. The table records 200,000 to 250,000 distinct CDR3 sequences, around 20% of them present only once. Stated time point: newly diagnosed GD, antithyroid drugs for less than 3 months. From RNA extracted from PBMCs, the TCR library was made. These data were also reused for a study on T cells in Graves' hyperthyroidism and ophthalmopathy.

The source material was peripheral blood mononuclear cells (PBMCs), sampled at new diagnosis, from a patient treated with antithyroid drugs. The sequence was collected from a woman under 40 with Graves disease.

This CDR3 reads CASSLLAVLTDTQYF. CDR3 in DNA: TGTGCCAGCAGCTTACTAGCGGTTCTCACAGATACGCAGTATTTT. The V gene is TRBV27, the J gene TRBJ2-3; TRBD2 agrees at 8 bases. Losses at the gene ends were 6 bases for V and 2 bases for J; bases not matched to a gene: 7. In germline, CDR1 is MNHEY, CDR2 SMNVEV (reference sequence). The CDR3 runs to 15 residues.